This T cell receptor beta chain was sequenced during a study of post-analysis software for immune sequencing data. Prepared libraries of TCR beta cDNA carried unique molecular identifiers. T cells numbering roughly 0.95 to 10 million gave rise to around 500,000 cDNA molecules. TCRdb used MiXCR to reprocess the PCR reads, holding one entry per CDR3 protein. The table has about 170,000 distinct CDR3 sequences, around 30% seen once. As regards this clonotype: Its target is not known.

Whole-study results and caveats: There were five or six TRBV segments more frequent in patients than controls, and TRBV5-6, TRBV5-1 and TRBV20-1 were among them. Samples sharing a preparation batch grouped tightly together when assessed by F measure. Multiple sclerosis patients had significantly lower normalized Chao1 diversity than controls.

The germline gives CDR1 MGHRA, CDR2 YSYEKL. The CDR3 covers 15 residues. V lost 1 base, J lost 2 bases, and 9 bases lay in between. The clonotype originates from a girl under 18 with multiple sclerosis. V is TRBV4-1 and J is TRBJ1-3, with D perhaps TRBD1 (5 bases). Specimen: blood. The CDR3 sequence is CASSQGLGAGNTIYF. For the CDR3, the DNA is TGCGCCAGCAGCCAAGGATTAGGGGCTGGAAACACCATATATTTT.